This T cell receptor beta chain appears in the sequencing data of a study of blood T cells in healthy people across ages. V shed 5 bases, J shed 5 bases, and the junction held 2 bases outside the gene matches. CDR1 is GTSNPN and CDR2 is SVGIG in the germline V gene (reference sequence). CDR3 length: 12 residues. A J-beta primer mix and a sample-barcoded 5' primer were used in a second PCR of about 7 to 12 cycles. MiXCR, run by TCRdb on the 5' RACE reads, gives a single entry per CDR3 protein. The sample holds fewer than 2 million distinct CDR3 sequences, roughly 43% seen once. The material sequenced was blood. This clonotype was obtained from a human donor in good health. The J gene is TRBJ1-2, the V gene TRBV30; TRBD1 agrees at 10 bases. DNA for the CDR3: TGTGCCTGGGGGGACAGGGGATATGGCTACACCTTC. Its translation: CAWGDRGYGYTF. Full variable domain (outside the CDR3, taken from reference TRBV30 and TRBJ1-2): SQTIHQWPATLVQPVGSPLSLECTVEGTSNPNLYWYRQAAGRGLQLLFYSVGIGQISSEVPQNLSASRPQDRQFILSSKKLLLSDSGFYLCAWGDRGYGYTFGSGTRLTVV.